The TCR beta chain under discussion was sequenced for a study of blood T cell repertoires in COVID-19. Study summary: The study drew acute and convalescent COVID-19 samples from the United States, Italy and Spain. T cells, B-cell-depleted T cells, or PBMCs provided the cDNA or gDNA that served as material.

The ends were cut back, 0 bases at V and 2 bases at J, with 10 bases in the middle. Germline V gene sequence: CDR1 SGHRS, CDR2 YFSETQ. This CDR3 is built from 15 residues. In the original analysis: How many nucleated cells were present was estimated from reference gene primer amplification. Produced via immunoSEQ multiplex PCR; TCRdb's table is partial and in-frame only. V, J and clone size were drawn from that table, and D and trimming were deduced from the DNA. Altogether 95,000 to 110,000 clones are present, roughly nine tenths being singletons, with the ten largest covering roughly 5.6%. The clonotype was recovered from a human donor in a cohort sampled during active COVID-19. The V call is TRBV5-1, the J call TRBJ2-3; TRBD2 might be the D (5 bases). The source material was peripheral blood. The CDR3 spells CASSLGLRDTDTQYF. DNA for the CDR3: TGCGCCAGCAGCTTGGGTTTACGGGACACAGATACGCAGTATTTT.